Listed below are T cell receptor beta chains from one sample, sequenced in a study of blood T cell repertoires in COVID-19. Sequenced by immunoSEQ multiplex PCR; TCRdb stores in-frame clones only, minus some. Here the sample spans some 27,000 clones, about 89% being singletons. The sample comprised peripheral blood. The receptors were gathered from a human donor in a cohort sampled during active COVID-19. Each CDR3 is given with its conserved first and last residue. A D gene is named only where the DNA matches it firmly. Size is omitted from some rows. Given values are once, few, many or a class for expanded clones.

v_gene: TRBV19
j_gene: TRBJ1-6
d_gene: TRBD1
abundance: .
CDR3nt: TGTGCCAGTACCCTCAGGGGGCAAAATTCACCCCTCCACTTT
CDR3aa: CASTLRGQNSPLHF

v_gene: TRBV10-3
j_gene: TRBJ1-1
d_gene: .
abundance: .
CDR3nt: TGTGCCGCGCTGGACAGAGGGAACCGACCCACTGAAGCTTTCTTT
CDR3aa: CAALDRGNRPTEAFF

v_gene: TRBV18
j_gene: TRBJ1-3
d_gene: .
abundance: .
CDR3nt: TGTGCCAGCTCACCCCTCGGACAGAGCTCTGGAAACACCATATATTTT
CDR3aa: CASSPLGQSSGNTIYF

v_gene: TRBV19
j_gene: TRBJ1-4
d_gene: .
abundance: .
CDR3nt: TGTGCCAGTAGTATGCCCGCGCCTAATGAAAAACTGTTTTTT
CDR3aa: CASSMPAPNEKLFF

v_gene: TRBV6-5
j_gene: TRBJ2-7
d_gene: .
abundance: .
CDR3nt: TGTGCCAGCGGACTTTACGAGCAGTACTTC
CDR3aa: CASGLYEQYF

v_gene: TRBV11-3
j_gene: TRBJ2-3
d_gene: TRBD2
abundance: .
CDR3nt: TGTGCCAGTCTTATCCCTAGCGGGGGGACAGATACGCAGTATTTT
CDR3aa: CASLIPSGGTDTQYF

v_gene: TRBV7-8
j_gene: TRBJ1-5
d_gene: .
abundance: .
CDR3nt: TGTGCCAGCAGCTTTTCAGTCTTCGGCAATCAGCCCCAGCATTTT
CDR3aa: CASSFSVFGNQPQHF

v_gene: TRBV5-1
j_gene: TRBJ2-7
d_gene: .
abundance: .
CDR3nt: TGCGCCAGCAGCCGAGAGGGTGGGCCGTCCTACGAGCAGTACTTC
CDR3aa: CASSREGGPSYEQYF

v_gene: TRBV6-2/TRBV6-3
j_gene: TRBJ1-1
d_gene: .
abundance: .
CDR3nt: TGTGCCAGCAGTTTGTTAAACACTGAAGCTTTCTTT
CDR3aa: CASSLLNTEAFF

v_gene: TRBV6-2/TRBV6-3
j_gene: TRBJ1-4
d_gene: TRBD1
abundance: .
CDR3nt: TGTGCCAGCAGTTCCTTCGGACAGGGGAAGGGCGATGAAAAACTGTTTTTT
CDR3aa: CASSSFGQGKGDEKLFF

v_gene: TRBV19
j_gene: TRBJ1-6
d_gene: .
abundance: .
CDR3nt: TGTGCCAGTAGTACTTTCCCGGACACCGTCAATTCACCCCTCCACTTT
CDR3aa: CASSTFPDTVNSPLHF

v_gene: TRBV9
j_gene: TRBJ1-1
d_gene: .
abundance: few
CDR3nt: TGTGCCAGCAGCGTACAGGGGTTGGCTGAAGCTTTCTTT
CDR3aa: CASSVQGLAEAFF

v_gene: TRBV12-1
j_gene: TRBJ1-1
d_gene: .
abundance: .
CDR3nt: TGTGCCAGAGGCGGGGGTTTGAACACTGAAGCTTTCTTT
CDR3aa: CARGGGLNTEAFF

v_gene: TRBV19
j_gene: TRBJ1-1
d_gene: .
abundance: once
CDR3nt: TGTGCCAGTAGCACAGGGTCCCTTGAGGCTTTCTTT
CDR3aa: CASSTGSLEAFF

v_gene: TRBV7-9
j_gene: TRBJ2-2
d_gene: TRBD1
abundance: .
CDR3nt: TGTGCCAGCAGATCCGGACAGGGGTCTTCCACCGGGGAGCTGTTTTTT
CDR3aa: CASRSGQGSSTGELFF

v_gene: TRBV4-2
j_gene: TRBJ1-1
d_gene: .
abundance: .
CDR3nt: TGTGCCAGCAGCCAAGGGGGACTCCCCTTGGTGACTGAAGCTTTCTTT
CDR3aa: CASSQGGLPLVTEAFF

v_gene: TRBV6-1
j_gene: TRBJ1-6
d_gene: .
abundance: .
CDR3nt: TGTGCCAGCAGTGAAGCAGCGCCTCCTTCACCCCTCCACTTT
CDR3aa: CASSEAAPPSPLHF

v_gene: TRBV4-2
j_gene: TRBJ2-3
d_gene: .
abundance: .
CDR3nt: TGTGCCAGCAGCCATTATTCTGCGGGCACCACAGATACGCAGTATTTT
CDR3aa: CASSHYSAGTTDTQYF

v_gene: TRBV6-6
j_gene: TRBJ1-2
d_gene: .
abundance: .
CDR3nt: TGTGCCAGCAGTTTCCGGTTAGATGGCTACACCTTC
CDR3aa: CASSFRLDGYTF

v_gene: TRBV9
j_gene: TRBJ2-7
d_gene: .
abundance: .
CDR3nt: TGTGCCAGCAGCGATGGACTGAGCCACTACGAGCAGTACTTC
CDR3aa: CASSDGLSHYEQYF

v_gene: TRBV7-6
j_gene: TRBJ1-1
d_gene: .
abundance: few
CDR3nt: TGTGCCAGCAGCACATTGAACACTGAAGCTTTCTTT
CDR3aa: CASSTLNTEAFF

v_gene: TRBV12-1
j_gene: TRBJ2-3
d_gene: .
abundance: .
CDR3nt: TGTGCCAGAAGGGGTCTGGGTGCAGATACGCAGTATTTT
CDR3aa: CARRGLGADTQYF

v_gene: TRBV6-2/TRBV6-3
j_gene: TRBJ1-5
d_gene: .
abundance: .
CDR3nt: TGTGCCAGCAGTTATGGAGGGAGCAATCAGCCCCAGCATTTT
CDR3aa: CASSYGGSNQPQHF

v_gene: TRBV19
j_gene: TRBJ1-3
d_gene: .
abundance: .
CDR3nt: TGTGCCAGTAGTATCAGCAGGGTCTCTGGAAACACCATATATTTT
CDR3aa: CASSISRVSGNTIYF

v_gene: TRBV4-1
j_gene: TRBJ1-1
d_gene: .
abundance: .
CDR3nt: TGCGCCAGCAGCCAAGATCTCCACGCGGCCACTGAAGCTTTCTTT
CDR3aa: CASSQDLHAATEAFF

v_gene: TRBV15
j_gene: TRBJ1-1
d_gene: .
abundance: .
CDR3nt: TGTGCCACCAGCAGGGGGGGGCGAGACCAAGCTTTCTTT
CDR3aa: CATSRGGRDQAFF

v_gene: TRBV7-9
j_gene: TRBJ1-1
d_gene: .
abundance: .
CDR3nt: TGTGCCAGCAGCTTAGTATCCCGGTCCCTAAACACTGAAGCTTTCTTT
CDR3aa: CASSLVSRSLNTEAFF

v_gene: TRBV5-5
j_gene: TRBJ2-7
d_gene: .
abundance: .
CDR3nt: TGTGCCAGCAGCTTGCGTGGGCCCACCTACGAGCAGTACTTC
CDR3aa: CASSLRGPTYEQYF

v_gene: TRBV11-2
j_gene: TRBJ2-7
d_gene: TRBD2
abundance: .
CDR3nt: TGTGCCAGCAGACATTCCGGGACTAGCACCCACGAGCAGTACTTC
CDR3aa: CASRHSGTSTHEQYF

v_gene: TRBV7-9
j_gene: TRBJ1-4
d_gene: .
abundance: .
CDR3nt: TGTGCCAGCAGCCAGGCAGGGATTAATGAAAAACTGTTTTTT
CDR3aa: CASSQAGINEKLFF

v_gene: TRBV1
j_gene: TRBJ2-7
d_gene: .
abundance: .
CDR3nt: TGCACCAGCAGCCCCGTCCTAGCGGGGGCCGAACCCCTCGAGCAGTACTTC
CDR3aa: CTSSPVLAGAEPLEQYF

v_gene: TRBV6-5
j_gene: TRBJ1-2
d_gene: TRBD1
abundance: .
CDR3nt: TGTGCCAGCACCAAGACAGGGGGCGACTATGGCTACACCTTC
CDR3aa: CASTKTGGDYGYTF

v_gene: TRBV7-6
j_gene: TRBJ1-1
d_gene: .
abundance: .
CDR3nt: TGTGCCAGCAGCTTCTCCAGGGGACGGACTGAAGCTTTCTTT
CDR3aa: CASSFSRGRTEAFF